The 28 T cell receptor beta chains presented below share a single source sample, sequenced in a study of CD8+ T cells in alopecia areata. As the sequencing template, cDNA was produced by extracting RNA and reverse transcribing it. Sequencing used immunoSEQ multiplex PCR; TCRdb keeps in-frame clones, though not all of them. The table records tens of thousands of clones, about two thirds of them present only once. The treatment here: oral pan-JAK inhibitor, 5-10 mg twice daily. The sample consisted of CD8+ T cells sorted from blood, taken at week 44, from a patient treated with tofacitinib. The source is a human donor with alopecia areata.

The rearrangement links TRBV12-5 to TRBJ2-7, with D possibly matching TRBD1 (6 bases). V dropped 7 bases and J dropped 1 base, with 11 bases sitting between them. The CDR3 is made up of 13 amino acids. Germline CDR1 reads LGHNT; CDR2 reads FRNRAP. The DNA for the CDR3 is TGTGCTAGTGCTAGGGGACATTCCTACGAGCAGTACTTC. Amino acid sequence: CASARGHSYEQYF.

V gene TRBV4-3 combines with J gene TRBJ1-1, with 7 bases that match TRBD1. The CDR3 spans 16 residues. J lost 0 bases, V lost 0 bases, and 4 bases had no gene match. In germline, CDR1 is LGHNA, CDR2 YSLEER. In DNA, the CDR3 is TGCGCCAGCAGCCAAGACCACAGGGGTGTGAACACTGAAGCTTTCTTT. Amino acid sequence: CASSQDHRGVNTEAFF.

The chain joins TRBV7-9 to TRBJ1-2; D perhaps matches TRBD1 (6 bases). In germline, CDR1 is SEHNR, CDR2 FQNEAQ (reference sequence). V was pared by 5 bases and J by 2 bases, with 12 bases between. This CDR3 region has 14 residues. The CDR3, as DNA: TGTGCCAGCAGCGGACGACAGGCCAACTATGGCTACACCTTC. It codes for CASSGRQANYGYTF. The variable domain in full, with the rest retrieved from reference TRBV7-9 and TRBJ1-2, is DTGVSQNPRHKITKRGQNVTFRCDPISEHNRLYWYRQTLGQGPEFLTYFQNEAQLEKSRLLSDRFSAERPKGSFSTLEIQRTEQGDSAMYLCASSGRQANYGYTFGSGTRLTVV.

The count of this clone is one. The V gene is TRBV29-1, the J gene TRBJ2-7, with D unresolved. The germline V gene encodes CDR1 SQVTM and CDR2 ANQGSEA. CDR3 length: 12 amino acids. Trimming left V 1 base short and J 0 bases short, with 4 bases between. The CDR3 nucleotides are TGCAGCGTTGAAGTGGCCTCCTACGAGCAGTACTTC. Amino acid sequence: CSVEVASYEQYF.

This chain uses TRBV29-1 with TRBJ2-6; D gene uncertain. The ends were cut back, 5 bases at V and 2 bases at J, with 13 bases in the middle. Germline V gene data show CDR1 as SQVTM and CDR2 as ANQGSEA. This CDR3 has 15 amino acids. CDR3 nucleotides: TGCAGCGTTAAGGGTGATTTCACTGGGGCCAACGTCCTGACTTTC. The encoded protein is CSVKGDFTGANVLTF.

The chain has TRBV27 and TRBJ2-5; D ambiguous. The J call is doubtful: the DNA matches TRBJ2-7 better. This CDR3 is 15 amino acids long. Germline-derived CDR1 and CDR2 are MNHEY and SMNVEV (reference sequence). CDR3 in DNA: TGTGCCAGCAGTCCAAGTGCCCCGCTGGCCTACGAGCAGTACTTC. It specifies CASSPSAPLAYEQYF.

This clone came up once. This chain connects TRBV6-5 to TRBJ1-6; D may be TRBD1 (6 bases). The CDR3 covers 14 residues. Deletions cut 10 bases from V and 8 bases from J, with 18 bases between. From germline, CDR1 is MNHEY and CDR2 SVGAGI. The CDR3 region has the DNA TGTGCCACCACCGGACAGCCGGGTCATTCACCCCTCCACTTT. Its translation is CATTGQPGHSPLHF.

As to this clone: Distinct nucleotide sequences in the sample also encode this CDR3. J is TRBJ1-1 and V is TRBV5-1; D is possibly TRBD1 (6 bases). V was trimmed by 2 bases and J by 6 bases, leaving 14 bases between them. CDR1 SGHRS and CDR2 YFSETQ come from the germline V gene. This CDR3 contains 14 residues. This CDR3 is CASSFRGGLAEAFF. The CDR3 nucleotides read TGCGCCAGCAGCTTCAGGGGAGGGTTGGCTGAAGCTTTCTTT.

V gene TRBV28 combines with J gene TRBJ1-1; D call uncertain. The V gene lost 5 bases and the J gene lost 3 bases, with 7 bases spanning the gap. The CDR3 is made up of 12 amino acids. Germline loops: CDR1 MDHEN, CDR2 SYDVKM. The CDR3 coding sequence is TGTGCCAGCAGTCCTCATGACACTGAAGCTTTCTTT. Translating it yields CASSPHDTEAFF.

J is TRBJ1-2 and V is TRBV29-1; tentatively, D is TRBD1 (5 bases). Germline CDR1 is SQVTM and CDR2 is ANQGSEA. The CDR3 spans 11 residues. V was shortened by 1 base and J by 6 bases, with 6 bases between the two germline ends. For the CDR3, the DNA is TGCAGCGTTGAAGGCAGGGATGGCTACACCTTC. It is translated as CSVEGRDGYTF.

The chain combines TRBV13 with TRBJ2-3, with D perhaps TRBD2 (6 bases). The CDR3 is 13 residues long. The V gene's germline CDR1 is PRHDT and CDR2 FYEKMQ (reference sequence). Trimming cost V 3 bases and J 4 bases, with 8 bases left between them. The CDR3 reads CASSFGTADTQYF. For the CDR3, the DNA is TGTGCCAGCAGCTTCGGGACTGCAGATACGCAGTATTTT.

The V call is TRBV30, the J call TRBJ2-5; no definite D call. Gene TRBJ2-7 matches the end of the DNA better, so the J call may be wrong. Germline CDR1 and CDR2: GTSNPN and SVGIG (reference sequence). CDR3 length: 12 residues. Here the CDR3 reads CAWSVISYEQYF. The DNA of the CDR3 is TGTGCCTGGAGTGTAATCAGCTACGAGCAGTACTTC.

The gene calls are TRBV11-2 and TRBJ2-3; D is unclear. CDR3 length equals 12 residues. V dropped 5 bases and J dropped 3 bases, with 6 bases sitting between them. From germline, CDR1 is SGHAT and CDR2 FQNNGV. In DNA form, the CDR3 reads TGTGCCAGCAGCGGACGGACAGATACGCAGTATTTT. Amino acid sequence: CASSGRTDTQYF. Drawing the rest from reference TRBV11-2 and TRBJ2-3, the complete variable domain is EAGVAQSPRYKIIEKRQSVAFWCNPISGHATLYWYQQILGQGPKLLIQFQNNGVVDDSQLPKDRFSAERLKGVDSTLKIQPAKLEDSAVYLCASSGRTDTQYFGPGTRLTVL.

The V gene is TRBV15, the J gene TRBJ2-7, with 9 bases that match TRBD1. J was trimmed by 3 bases and V by 11 bases; bases with no gene match: 14. This CDR3 is 15 amino acids long. Germline V gene data show CDR1 as LNHNV and CDR2 as YYDKDF (reference sequence). CDR3 sequence (DNA): TGTGCCGCAGCCCCCAGCAGGGACAGGGTCTACGAGCAGTACTTC. It yields the protein CAAAPSRDRVYEQYF.

This rearrangement joins TRBV7-2 to TRBJ2-5, with no clear D. The V gene's germline CDR1 is SGHTA and CDR2 FQGNSA. CDR3 length equals 15 residues. The V end lost 7 bases, the J end lost 2 bases, and 17 bases lay between the germline ends. The CDR3 reads CASNPSFGVQETQYF. The CDR3 region has the DNA TGTGCCAGCAACCCCTCCTTCGGAGTTCAAGAGACCCAGTACTTC.

V and J are TRBV4-2 and TRBJ2-1, with TRBD2 matching 10 bases. The ends lost 0 bases at V and 5 bases at J; junction bases unmatched: 4. Germline V gene lookup returns CDR1 LGHNA and CDR2 YNFKEQ. The CDR3 sequence is 16 residues long. This CDR3 is CASSQDLAGVDNEQFF. The DNA of the CDR3 is TGTGCCAGCAGCCAAGACCTAGCGGGGGTCGACAATGAGCAGTTCTTC.

V gene TRBV6-1 combines with J gene TRBJ2-3; TRBD1 matches 7 bases. V was clipped by 1 base and J by 4 bases; unmatched bases: 5. CDR3 length: 15 residues. CDR1 MNHNS and CDR2 SASEGT come from the germline V gene. The CDR3: CASSEVWQGADTQYF. DNA of the CDR3: TGTGCCAGCAGTGAAGTTTGGCAGGGGGCAGATACGCAGTATTTT.

This chain joins TRBV23-1 and TRBJ1-1, with TRBD1 as a possible D gene (6 bases). TRBV23-1 carries the ORF label, with uncertain function. This CDR3 contains 16 residues. Trimming took 3 bases from V and 2 from J, leaving 16 bases between them. The CDR3 DNA is TGCGCCAGCAGTCATACTCCTAAGGGGACAAACACTGAAGCTTTCTTT. It specifies CASSHTPKGTNTEAFF.

Concerning this clone: This sample also contains other DNA sequences that code for the same CDR3. J is TRBJ2-2 and V is TRBV29-1, with 9 bases that match TRBD2. The germline V gene has CDR1 SQVTM and CDR2 ANQGSEA. The CDR3 is made up of 17 amino acids. Trimming removed 1 base from V and 6 bases from J; junction bases left unmatched: 12. The CDR3 loop reads CSVEGGLAGGPAGELFF. The DNA of the CDR3 is TGCAGCGTTGAAGGAGGACTCGCGGGGGGGCCTGCCGGGGAGCTGTTTTTT.

The rearrangement joins TRBV10-1 to TRBJ2-7; no reliable D call. The V and J ends lost 2 bases and 1 base respectively, with 6 bases between them. Germline assignment: CDR1 WNHNN and CDR2 SYGVQD (reference sequence). The CDR3 length is 13 residues. The CDR3 DNA is TGCGCCAGCAGTGAGCTTGGGTCCTACGAGCAGTACTTC. Protein: CASSELGSYEQYF.

CDR3 residues: CASFDQPQHF. The CDR3 bases are TGTGCCAGCTTTGATCAGCCCCAGCATTTT. This chain links TRBV7-6 with TRBJ1-5; the D is unclear. The CDR3 has 10 amino acids. V lost 8 bases, J lost 5 bases, and 4 bases lay in between. Germline loops: CDR1 SGHVS, CDR2 FNYEAQ.

This clone was observed a few times. This CDR3 is CSVWTGDTYEQYF. The CDR3 coding sequence is TGCAGCGTCTGGACCGGGGACACCTACGAGCAGTACTTC. V and J are TRBV29-1 and TRBJ2-7, with D maybe TRBD1 (6 bases). From germline, CDR1 is SQVTM and CDR2 ANQGSEA. The CDR3 runs 13 residues. V lost 6 bases, J lost 2 bases, and 14 bases lay in between.

The rearrangement joins TRBV7-3 to TRBJ2-5; 7 positions match TRBD1. J gave up 3 bases and V 1 base, and 8 bases lay outside the gene matches. The CDR3 runs 16 residues. Per the germline V gene, CDR1 is SGHTA and CDR2 is FQGTGA. CDR3 DNA sequence: TGTGCCAGCAGCTTAAACGGCAGGGGGTTGGAAGAGACCCAGTACTTC. Amino acids: CASSLNGRGLEETQYF. The full variable domain, completed using reference TRBV7-3 and TRBJ2-5, is GAGVSQTPSNKVTEKGKYVELRCDPISGHTALYWYRQSLGQGPEFLIYFQGTGAADDSGLPNDRFFAVRPEGSVSTLKIQRTERGDSAVYLCASSLNGRGLEETQYFGPGTRLLVL.

The chain carries TRBV7-9 and TRBJ1-1, with D unresolved. Trimming shortened V by 6 bases and J by 0 bases, and 8 bases separated the two germline ends. Germline CDR1 is SEHNR and CDR2 is FQNEAQ (reference sequence). This CDR3 is 13 amino acids long. The CDR3 DNA is TGTGCCAGCAGAACCGCCTTGAACACTGAAGCTTTCTTT. Residues: CASRTALNTEAFF.

The count of this clone is one. This rearrangement joins TRBV2 to TRBJ1-2; 11 bases fit TRBD1. The CDR3 has 15 residues. Trimming cost V 6 bases and J 7 bases; bases outside gene matches: 10. Germline CDR1 reads SNHLY; CDR2 reads FYNNEI. CDR3 in DNA: TGTGCCAGCAGAGGTATTCGGGACAGGGGGATTGGCTACACCTTC. Encoded protein: CASRGIRDRGIGYTF. The full variable domain, completed using reference TRBV2 and TRBJ1-2, is EPEVTQTPSHQVTQMGQEVILRCVPISNHLYFYWYRQILGQKVEFLVSFYNNEISEKSEIFDDQFSVERPDGSNFTLKIRSTKLEDSAMYFCASRGIRDRGIGYTFGSGTRLTVV.

In this sample, this clone turned up a few times. The V call is TRBV29-1, the J call TRBJ1-2; maybe TRBD1 (6 bases). The CDR3 totals 14 residues. Trimming stripped 1 base from V and 5 bases from J, with 14 bases between. CDR1 and CDR2 (germline): SQVTM, ANQGSEA. Written as DNA, the CDR3 is TGCAGCGTTGAAGTGTCCAGGGGAAGTTATGGCTACACCTTC. Amino acids: CSVEVSRGSYGYTF.

The gene calls are TRBV6-6 and TRBJ1-1; 10 bases are shared with TRBD1. Germline V CDR1 and CDR2: MNHNY, SVGAGI (reference sequence). Trimming took 2 bases from V and 2 from J; bases not matched to a gene: 5. The CDR3 contains 16 residues. As DNA, the CDR3 is TGTGCCAGCAGTTACCCAAGGGACAGGGGTAACACTGAAGCTTTCTTT. Translation: CASSYPRDRGNTEAFF.

The chain employs TRBV30 and TRBJ1-2; TRBD1 matches at 9 bases. The J segment lost 6 bases and the V segment lost 4 bases, leaving 6 bases of the junction unmatched. This CDR3 is built from 13 residues. The germline V gene encodes CDR1 GTSNPN and CDR2 SVGIG (reference sequence). CDR3 DNA sequence: TGTGCCTGGACCCAAGGGACAGGGAATGGCTACACCTTC. Protein: CAWTQGTGNGYTF.